The 12 T cell receptor beta chains given below trace back to one sample, sequenced in a study of shared clonotypes between healthy human individuals. The table came from immunoSEQ multiplex PCR; TCRdb's copy has only in-frame clones and leaves some out. The sample holds a few million clones, approximately 93% seen once. The sample was naive CD4+ T cells from PBMCs. Subset noted: CD45RA+ positively selected. The receptors come from a man aged 18 to 29 in good health. Some clones in this sample may be carry-over from other donors' samples.

The CDR3 sequence is CASSYGRDLNSYEQYF. Written as DNA, the CDR3 is TGTGCCAGCAGTTATGGGCGGGACCTCAATTCCTACGAGCAGTACTTC. The chain uses TRBV6-6 and TRBJ2-7; a possible D gene is TRBD2 (6 bases). CDR1 and CDR2 from the germline V gene are MNHNY and SVGAGI (reference sequence). This CDR3 region has 16 residues. Trimming stripped 3 bases from V and 1 base from J, with 16 bases between.

The chain couples TRBV11-2 to TRBJ2-6; tentatively, D is TRBD2 (5 bases). Per the germline V gene, CDR1 is SGHAT and CDR2 is FQNNGV. The CDR3 loop spans 15 amino acids. V lost 5 bases and J 1 base, leaving 9 bases between the germline ends. The CDR3 bases are TGTGCCAGCAGCACCGCGGGTTCTGGGGCCAACGTCCTGACTTTC. Translation gives CASSTAGSGANVLTF.

This chain uses TRBV5-1 with TRBJ2-3; D perhaps matches TRBD2 (7 bases). Germline CDR1 and CDR2: SGHRS and YFSETQ. Trimming left V 4 bases short and J 6 bases short, with 15 bases between. The CDR3 spans 14 residues. CDR3 sequence: CASSPLSGGDTQYF. The CDR3, as DNA: TGCGCCAGCAGCCCGCTGTCGGGGGGCGATACGCAGTATTTT.

The chain uses TRBV5-4 and TRBJ1-2; D call uncertain. V lost 4 bases and J 3 bases, leaving 7 bases between the germline ends. The CDR3 contains 12 residues. Germline V gene sequence: CDR1 SGHNT, CDR2 YYREEE (reference sequence). CDR3 region: CASSAGDYGYTF. The CDR3, as DNA: TGTGCCAGCAGCGCAGGAGACTATGGCTACACCTTC.

This clone has only a few counts. Other DNA sequences in the sample encode the same CDR3. CDR3: CASSPYYEQYF. In DNA form, the CDR3 reads TGTGCCAGCAGCCCTTACTACGAGCAGTACTTC. The rearrangement joins TRBV11-2 to TRBJ2-7; no definite D call. The CDR3 is 11 amino acids. The germline V and J ends were trimmed by 5 bases and 3 bases, with 5 bases remaining between them. Germline values: CDR1 SGHAT, CDR2 FQNNGV.

This chain uses TRBV18 with TRBJ2-2; 9 bases match TRBD1. V shed 2 bases and J 5 bases; nucleotides not matched to a gene: 6. Germline CDR1 KGHSH, CDR2 LQKENI. This CDR3 spans 16 amino acids. CDR3 sequence reads: CASSPLIGQGTGELFF. The CDR3, as DNA: TGTGCCAGCTCACCATTAATCGGACAGGGGACCGGGGAGCTGTTTTTT.

Regarding this clone: Distinct nucleotide sequences in the sample also encode this CDR3. The chain joins TRBV28 to TRBJ2-7; TRBD2 agrees at 10 bases. The V gene's germline CDR1 is MDHEN and CDR2 SYDVKM. With 2 bases clipped from V and 4 bases from J, the junction kept 2 bases outside the gene matches. This CDR3 has 14 residues. The CDR3 loop reads CASSLLAGVYEQYF. In nucleotides, the CDR3 is TGTGCCAGCAGTTTACTAGCGGGAGTATACGAGCAGTACTTC. The whole variable domain, filled in from reference TRBV28 and TRBJ2-7, reads DVKVTQSSRYLVKRTGEKVFLECVQDMDHENMFWYRQDPGLGLRLIYFSYDVKMKEKGDIPEGYSVSREKKERFSLILESASTNQTSMYLCASSLLAGVYEQYFGPGTRLTVT.

Points on this clone: Other DNA sequences in the sample encode the same CDR3. This rearrangement joins TRBV5-1 to TRBJ2-7, with 12 nucleotides matching TRBD2. The V gene's germline CDR1 is SGHRS and CDR2 YFSETQ. Losses at the gene ends were 4 bases for V and 3 bases for J; bases not matched to a gene: 5. There are 15 residues in the CDR3. Here the CDR3 DNA reads TGCGCCAGCAGCCTAACTAGCGGGAGGCACTACGAGCAGTACTTC. It codes for CASSLTSGRHYEQYF.

This clone was detected only once. The chain recombines TRBV7-9 with TRBJ2-3; D unresolved. The CDR3 runs to 14 residues. Deletions cut 1 base from V and 4 bases from J, with 9 bases between. Germline CDR1 and CDR2: SEHNR and FQNEAQ (reference sequence). CDR3: CASSLGVSPDTQYF. The CDR3 nucleotides read TGTGCCAGCAGCTTAGGCGTTAGCCCAGATACGCAGTATTTT.

In this sample, this clone turned up once. This chain connects TRBV7-3 to TRBJ2-3; TRBD2 might be the D (5 bases). CDR3 size: 15 residues. The V and J ends lost 4 bases and 3 bases respectively, with 14 bases between them. Germline assignment: CDR1 SGHTA and CDR2 FQGTGA. In DNA form, the CDR3 reads TGTGCCAGCAGCTACCGGACTGGGAGTACAGATACGCAGTATTTT. Protein: CASSYRTGSTDTQYF.

The chain recombines TRBV10-2 with TRBJ1-2; D ambiguous. Trimming took off 0 bases at V and 8 bases at J, with 16 bases between the two ends. This CDR3 is built from 15 residues. Germline V gene lookup returns CDR1 WSHSY and CDR2 SAAADI. CDR3 in amino acids: CASSESWAGSVGYTF. DNA of the CDR3: TGCGCCAGCAGTGAGTCGTGGGCGGGCTCCGTCGGCTACACCTTC.

J is TRBJ1-1 and V is TRBV18, with D possibly being TRBD1 (6 bases). There are 16 residues in the CDR3. Looked up from germline, CDR1 is KGHSH and CDR2 is LQKENI. Trimming cost V 3 bases and J 4 bases, with 18 bases left between them. Here the CDR3 reads CASSPAGGALGTEAFF. CDR3 nucleotides: TGTGCCAGCTCACCCGCGGGGGGCGCTTTAGGCACTGAAGCTTTCTTT.